The next 12 T cell receptor beta chains were all read from a single sample in a study of a mutant IDH1 vaccine in newly diagnosed glioma. Their cognate antigens are unknown. Time point reported: week 47, end of study. What each vaccine dose contained was 300 ug of mutant IDH1 20-mer peptide, accompanied by topical imiquimod. Data came from immunoSEQ multiplex PCR; TCRdb stores just in-frame clones and leaves some out. The table shows tens of thousands of clones, with about 80% occurring only once. Material: PBMCs, obtained from a glioma patient whose treatment included an IDH1 peptide vaccine. The receptors stem from a man younger than 30 with glioma. Some clones in this sample may be carry-over from other donors' samples.

This chain connects TRBV6-5 to TRBJ1-1; perhaps TRBD1 as D (5 bases). The V end lost 6 bases, the J end lost 1 base, and 9 bases lay between the germline ends. The CDR3 is 13 amino acids. Looked up from germline, CDR1 is MNHEY and CDR2 is SVGAGI. CDR3: CASRLQENTEAFF. CDR3 nucleotide sequence: TGTGCCAGCAGGCTACAGGAGAACACTGAAGCTTTCTTT.

This clone appeared once. The chain is built from TRBV6-6 and TRBJ1-5; TRBD1 matches at 8 bases. Trimming removed 6 bases from V and 2 bases from J; junction bases left unmatched: 9. Looked up from germline, CDR1 is MNHNY and CDR2 is SVGAGI (reference sequence). The CDR3 is made up of 16 amino acids. CDR3 DNA: TGTGCCAGCAGCCTTAAAGACAGGGGAGGCAATCAGCCCCAGCATTTT. This sequence encodes CASSLKDRGGNQPQHF.

The rearrangement joins TRBV7-9 to TRBJ1-4; perhaps TRBD1 as D (5 bases). The germline V and J ends were trimmed by 3 bases and 8 bases, with 13 bases remaining between them. This CDR3 has 14 amino acids. Germline V gene data show CDR1 as SEHNR and CDR2 as FQNEAQ (reference sequence). The chain's CDR3 is CASSFAGRGEKLFF. CDR3 nucleotide sequence: TGTGCCAGCAGCTTCGCGGGGAGGGGAGAAAAACTGTTTTTT.

This clone was seen only a few times. The rearrangement uses TRBV28 and TRBJ2-7; D not resolved. CDR3 length: 11 residues. From germline, CDR1 is MDHEN and CDR2 SYDVKM. Trimming left V 4 bases short and J 3 bases short, with 4 bases between. CDR3 in DNA: TGTGCCAGCAGTTGGGGCTACGAGCAGTACTTC. This codes for CASSWGYEQYF.

This chain joins TRBV18 and TRBJ1-1, with D unresolved. Germline CDR1 reads KGHSH; CDR2 reads LQKENI. Trimming took off 1 base at V and 0 bases at J, with 6 bases between the two ends. The CDR3 is 14 amino acids. The CDR3 nucleotides read TGTGCCAGCTCACCACAGGGTATGAACACTGAAGCTTTCTTT. Protein sequence: CASSPQGMNTEAFF.

This clone has a handful of counts. The chain recombines TRBV28 with TRBJ1-5, with D unresolved. This CDR3 region has 15 residues. Germline CDR1 reads MDHEN; CDR2 reads SYDVKM. V lost 2 bases, J lost 7 bases, and 15 bases lay in between. CDR3 residues: CASSLLQGSMQPQHF. The DNA for the CDR3 is TGTGCCAGCAGTTTACTACAAGGGAGTATGCAGCCCCAGCATTTT.

The chain joins TRBV7-8 to TRBJ1-5, with unresolved D. The V gene's germline CDR1 is SGHVS and CDR2 FQNEAQ. V lost 3 bases to trimming and J lost 5 bases, with 5 bases between them. The CDR3 extends over 12 amino acids. CDR3 sequence reads: CASSFSDQPQHF. DNA for the CDR3: TGTGCCAGCAGCTTTTCTGATCAGCCCCAGCATTTT.

The chain recombines TRBV19 with TRBJ2-7, with 11 nucleotides matching TRBD2. V was clipped by 6 bases and J by 7 bases; unmatched bases: 8. This CDR3 region has 14 residues. Germline CDR1 is LNHDA and CDR2 is SQIVND (reference sequence). CDR3 coding DNA: TGTGCCAGTAGCCCAGGACTAGCGGGTTGGGAGCAGTACTTC. Translating gives CASSPGLAGWEQYF.

This chain joins TRBV30 and TRBJ2-5, with a weak D call TRBD1 (6 bases). CDR1 and CDR2 from the germline V gene are GTSNPN and SVGIG (reference sequence). The V end lost 0 bases, the J end lost 3 bases, and 8 bases lay between the germline ends. The CDR3 runs to 13 residues. CDR3 region: CAWSVAGEETQYF. The CDR3 DNA reads as TGTGCCTGGAGTGTGGCAGGGGAAGAGACCCAGTACTTC. Variable domain in full (rest from reference TRBV30 and TRBJ2-5): SQTIHQWPATLVQPVGSPLSLECTVEGTSNPNLYWYRQAAGRGLQLLFYSVGIGQISSEVPQNLSASRPQDRQFILSSKKLLLSDSGFYLCAWSVAGEETQYFGPGTRLLVL.

The rearrangement joins TRBV15 to TRBJ2-3; 8 bases align to TRBD2. Trimming cost V 5 bases and J 2 bases; bases outside gene matches: 15. The CDR3 runs to 18 residues. Germline V CDR1 and CDR2: LNHNV, YYDKDF (reference sequence). CDR3 region: CATSGREGAGENTDTQYF. DNA for the CDR3: TGTGCCACCAGCGGAAGAGAGGGAGCGGGGGAGAACACAGATACGCAGTATTTT. Full variable domain (remainder filled in from reference TRBV15 and TRBJ2-3): DAMVIQNPRYQVTQFGKPVTLSCSQTLNHNVMYWYQQKSSQAPKLLFHYYDKDFNNEADTPDNFQSRRPNTSFCFLDIRSPGLGDTAMYLCATSGREGAGENTDTQYFGPGTRLTVL.

The chain employs TRBV9 and TRBJ1-1; possible D gene TRBD1, 6 bases. Germline V gene lookup returns CDR1 SGDLS and CDR2 YYNGEE. V dropped 0 bases and J dropped 2 bases, with 17 bases sitting between them. The CDR3 loop spans 17 amino acids. The CDR3 here is CASSVAGGQYGNTEAFF. For the CDR3, the DNA is TGTGCCAGCAGCGTAGCTGGGGGACAATACGGAAACACTGAAGCTTTCTTT.

CDR3 loop: CASSLAGTVTEAFF. CDR3 coding DNA: TGTGCCAGCAGCTTAGCCGGGACAGTCACTGAAGCTTTCTTT. The chain employs TRBV7-2 and TRBJ1-1; 7 nucleotides align to TRBD1. The V and J ends lost 0 bases and 4 bases, in that order; junction bases with no gene match: 2. CDR1 and CDR2 (germline): SGHTA, FQGNSA. This CDR3 has 14 amino acids.